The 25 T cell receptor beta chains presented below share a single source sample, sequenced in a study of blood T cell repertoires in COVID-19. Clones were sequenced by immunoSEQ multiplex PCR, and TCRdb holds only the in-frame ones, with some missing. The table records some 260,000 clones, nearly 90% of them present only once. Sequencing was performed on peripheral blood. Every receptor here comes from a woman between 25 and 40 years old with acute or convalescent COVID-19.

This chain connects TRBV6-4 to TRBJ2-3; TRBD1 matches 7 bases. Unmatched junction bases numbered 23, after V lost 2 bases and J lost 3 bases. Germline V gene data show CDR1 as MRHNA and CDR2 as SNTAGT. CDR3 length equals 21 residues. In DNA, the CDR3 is TGTGCCAGCAGTGACGACGATTCCCTCGTTTACAGGGGAAATCAAACAGATACGCAGTATTTT. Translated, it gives CASSDDDSLVYRGNQTDTQYF.

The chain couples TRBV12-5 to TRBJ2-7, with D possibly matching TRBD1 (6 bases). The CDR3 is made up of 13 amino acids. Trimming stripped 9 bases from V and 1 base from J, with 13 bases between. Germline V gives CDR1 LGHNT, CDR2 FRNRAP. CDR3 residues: CASKQGISYEQYF. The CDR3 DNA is TGTGCTAGCAAACAGGGAATTTCCTACGAGCAGTACTTC.

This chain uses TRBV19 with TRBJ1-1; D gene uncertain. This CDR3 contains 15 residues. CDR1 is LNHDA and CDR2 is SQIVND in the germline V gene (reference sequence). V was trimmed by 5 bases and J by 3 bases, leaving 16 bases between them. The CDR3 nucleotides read TGTGCCAGTAGTCCTCAAACTGGGCGGGACACTGAAGCTTTCTTT. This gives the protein CASSPQTGRDTEAFF.

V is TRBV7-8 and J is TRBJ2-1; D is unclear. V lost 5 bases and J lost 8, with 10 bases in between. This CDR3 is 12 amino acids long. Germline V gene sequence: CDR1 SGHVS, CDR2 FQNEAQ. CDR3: CASSPSRYEQFF. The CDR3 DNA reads TGTGCCAGCAGCCCCTCTAGATATGAGCAGTTCTTC.

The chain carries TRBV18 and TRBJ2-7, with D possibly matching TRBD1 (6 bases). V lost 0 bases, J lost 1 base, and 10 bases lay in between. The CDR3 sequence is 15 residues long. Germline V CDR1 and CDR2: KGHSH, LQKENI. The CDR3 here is CASSPPGRGSYEQYF. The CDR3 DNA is TGTGCCAGCTCACCACCGGGTAGGGGGTCCTACGAGCAGTACTTC.

CDR3 sequence (DNA): TGTGCCAGCAGCCTACAGGGGGCGGGTCAGCCCCAGCATTTT. It specifies CASSLQGAGQPQHF. The V call is TRBV7-9, the J call TRBJ1-5; 9 bases line up with TRBD1. V dropped 5 bases and J dropped 6; count of bases not matched to a gene: 5. The CDR3 spans 14 residues. CDR1 is SEHNR, CDR2 FQNEAQ, per germline (reference sequence).

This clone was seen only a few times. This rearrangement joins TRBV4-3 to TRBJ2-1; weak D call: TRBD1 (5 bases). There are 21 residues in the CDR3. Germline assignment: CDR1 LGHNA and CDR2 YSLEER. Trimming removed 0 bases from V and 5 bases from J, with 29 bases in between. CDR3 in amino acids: CASSQDVLWGGMGPKDNEQFF. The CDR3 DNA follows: TGCGCCAGCAGCCAAGATGTTCTATGGGGCGGCATGGGTCCCAAAGACAATGAGCAGTTCTTC.

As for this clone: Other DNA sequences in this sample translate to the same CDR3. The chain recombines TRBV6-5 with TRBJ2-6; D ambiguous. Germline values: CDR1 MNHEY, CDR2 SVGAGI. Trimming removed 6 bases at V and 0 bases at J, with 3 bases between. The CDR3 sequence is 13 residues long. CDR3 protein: CASRSSGANVLTF. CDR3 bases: TGTGCCAGCAGGAGCTCTGGGGCCAACGTCCTGACTTTC.

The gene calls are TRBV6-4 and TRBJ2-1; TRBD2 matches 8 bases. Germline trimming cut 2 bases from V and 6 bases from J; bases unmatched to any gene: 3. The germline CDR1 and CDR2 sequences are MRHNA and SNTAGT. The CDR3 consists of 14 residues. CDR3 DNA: TGTGCCAGCAGTGACAGCGGGAGTACCAATGAGCAGTTCTTC. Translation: CASSDSGSTNEQFF.

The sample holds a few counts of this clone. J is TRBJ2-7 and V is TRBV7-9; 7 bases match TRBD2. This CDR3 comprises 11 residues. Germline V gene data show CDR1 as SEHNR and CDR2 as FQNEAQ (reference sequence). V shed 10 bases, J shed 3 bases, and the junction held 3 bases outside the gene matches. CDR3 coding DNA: TGTGCCACTAGCGGCCTCTACGAGCAGTACTTC. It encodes CATSGLYEQYF.

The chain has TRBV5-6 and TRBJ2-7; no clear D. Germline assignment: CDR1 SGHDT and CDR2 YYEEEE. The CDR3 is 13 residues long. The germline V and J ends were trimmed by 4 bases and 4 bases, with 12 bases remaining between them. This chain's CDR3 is CASSPLERYEQYF. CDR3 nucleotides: TGTGCCAGCAGCCCTCTAGAGAGGTACGAGCAGTACTTC.

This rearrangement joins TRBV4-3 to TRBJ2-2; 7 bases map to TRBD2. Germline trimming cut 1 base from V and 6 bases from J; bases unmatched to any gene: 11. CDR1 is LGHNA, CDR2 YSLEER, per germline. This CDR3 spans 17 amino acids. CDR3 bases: TGCGCCAGCAGCCAAGTGCCCCTGCGGGAGTTGTCCGGGGAGCTGTTTTTT. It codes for CASSQVPLRELSGELFF.

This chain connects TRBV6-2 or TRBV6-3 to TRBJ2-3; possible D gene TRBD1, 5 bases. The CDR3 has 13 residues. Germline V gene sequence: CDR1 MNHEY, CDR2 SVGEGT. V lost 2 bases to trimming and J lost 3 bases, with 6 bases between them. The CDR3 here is CASSYRTTDTQYF. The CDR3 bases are TGTGCCAGCAGTTACCGGACAACAGATACGCAGTATTTT.

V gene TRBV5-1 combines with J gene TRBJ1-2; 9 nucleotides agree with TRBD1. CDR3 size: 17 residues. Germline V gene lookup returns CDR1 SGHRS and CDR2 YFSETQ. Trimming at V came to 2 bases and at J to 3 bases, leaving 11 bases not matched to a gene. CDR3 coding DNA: TGCGCCAGCAGCTTATCCGACAGGGGGAAAAAGGACTATGGCTACACCTTC. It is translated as CASSLSDRGKKDYGYTF. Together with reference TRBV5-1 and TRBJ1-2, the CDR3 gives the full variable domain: KAGVTQTPRYLIKTRGQQVTLSCSPISGHRSVSWYQQTPGQGLQFLFEYFSETQRNKGNFPGRFSGRQFSNSRSEMNVSTLELGDSALYLCASSLSDRGKKDYGYTFGSGTRLTVV.

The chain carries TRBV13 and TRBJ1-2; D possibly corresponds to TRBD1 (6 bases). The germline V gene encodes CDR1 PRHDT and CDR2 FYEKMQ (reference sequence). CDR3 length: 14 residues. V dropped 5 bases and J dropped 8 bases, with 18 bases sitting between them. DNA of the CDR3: TGTGCCAGCAGCCGTCTGCCGGGGGGCGCGGGCTACACCTTC. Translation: CASSRLPGGAGYTF.

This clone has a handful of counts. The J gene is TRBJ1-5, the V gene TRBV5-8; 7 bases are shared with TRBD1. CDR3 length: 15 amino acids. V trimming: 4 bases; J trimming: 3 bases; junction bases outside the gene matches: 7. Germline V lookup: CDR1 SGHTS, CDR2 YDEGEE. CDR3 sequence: CASSQGQLLNQPQHF. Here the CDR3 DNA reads TGTGCCAGCAGCCAGGGACAGCTCCTCAATCAGCCCCAGCATTTT.

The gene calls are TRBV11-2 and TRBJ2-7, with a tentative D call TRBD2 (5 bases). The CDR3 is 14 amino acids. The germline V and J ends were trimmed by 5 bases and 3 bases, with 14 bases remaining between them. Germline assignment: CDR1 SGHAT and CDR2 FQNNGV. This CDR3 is CASSRRTPDYEQYF. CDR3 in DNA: TGTGCCAGCAGCCGACGGACTCCTGACTACGAGCAGTACTTC.

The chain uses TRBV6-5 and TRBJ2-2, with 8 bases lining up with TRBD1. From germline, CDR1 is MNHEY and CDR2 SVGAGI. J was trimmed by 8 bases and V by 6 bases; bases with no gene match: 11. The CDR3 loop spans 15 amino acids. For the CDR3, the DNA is TGTGCCAGCAGAAGGGCAGGGGGCGCGAGTGGGGAGCTGTTTTTT. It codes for CASRRAGGASGELFF.

The CDR3 region is CASSLGGQVTQETQYF. CDR3 nucleotides: TGTGCCAGCAGCTTAGGGGGACAGGTTACCCAAGAGACCCAGTACTTC. The genes are TRBV7-7 and TRBJ2-5; TRBD1 agrees at 8 bases. CDR1 is SSHAT, CDR2 FNYEAQ, per germline (reference sequence). With 1 base clipped from V and 1 base from J, the junction kept 5 bases outside the gene matches. CDR3 size: 16 residues.

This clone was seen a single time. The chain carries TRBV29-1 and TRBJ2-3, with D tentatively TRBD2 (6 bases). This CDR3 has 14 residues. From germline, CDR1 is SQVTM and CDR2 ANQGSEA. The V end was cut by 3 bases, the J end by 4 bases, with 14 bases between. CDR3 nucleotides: TGCAGCGTTGATGTGGCGGGACGCGCAGATACGCAGTATTTT. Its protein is CSVDVAGRADTQYF.

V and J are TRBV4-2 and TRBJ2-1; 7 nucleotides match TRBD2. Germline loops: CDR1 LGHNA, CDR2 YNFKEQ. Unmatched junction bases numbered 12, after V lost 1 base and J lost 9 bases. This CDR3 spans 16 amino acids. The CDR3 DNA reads TGTGCCAGCAGCCAAGGAGAAGTGACGCGGGAGTTTGAGCAGTTCTTC. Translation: CASSQGEVTREFEQFF.

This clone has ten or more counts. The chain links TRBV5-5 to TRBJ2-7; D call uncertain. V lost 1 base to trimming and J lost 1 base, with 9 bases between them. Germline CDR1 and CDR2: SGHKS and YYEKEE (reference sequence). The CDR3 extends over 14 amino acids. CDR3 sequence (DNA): TGTGCCAGCAGCTTGTACGAGGTTTCCTACGAGCAGTACTTC. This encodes CASSLYEVSYEQYF. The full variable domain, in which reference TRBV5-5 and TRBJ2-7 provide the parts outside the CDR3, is DAGVTQSPTHLIKTRGQQVTLRCSPISGHKSVSWYQQVLGQGPQFIFQYYEKEERGRGNFPDRFSARQFPNYSSELNVNALLLGDSALYLCASSLYEVSYEQYFGPGTRLTVT.

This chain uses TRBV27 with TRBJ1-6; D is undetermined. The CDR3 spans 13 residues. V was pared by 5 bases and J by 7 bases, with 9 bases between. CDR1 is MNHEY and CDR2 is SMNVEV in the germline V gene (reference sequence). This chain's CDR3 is CASSPALNSPLHF. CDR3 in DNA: TGTGCCAGCAGTCCCGCGTTGAATTCACCCCTCCACTTT.

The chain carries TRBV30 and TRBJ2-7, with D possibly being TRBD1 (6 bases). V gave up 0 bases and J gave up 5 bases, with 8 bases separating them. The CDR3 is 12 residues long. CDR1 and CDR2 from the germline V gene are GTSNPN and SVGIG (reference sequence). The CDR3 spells CAWSVQGNEQYF. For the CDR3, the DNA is TGTGCCTGGAGTGTACAGGGTAACGAGCAGTACTTC.

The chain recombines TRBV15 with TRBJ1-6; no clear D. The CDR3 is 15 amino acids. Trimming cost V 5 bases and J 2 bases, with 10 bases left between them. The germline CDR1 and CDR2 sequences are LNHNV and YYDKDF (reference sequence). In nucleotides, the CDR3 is TGTGCCACCAGCCCCCACCGGGCCTATAATTCACCCCTCCACTTT. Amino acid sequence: CATSPHRAYNSPLHF.